Shown below are 3 T cell receptor beta chains from a single sample sequenced in a study of blood T cell repertoires in COVID-19. Assay: immunoSEQ multiplex PCR; the TCRdb copy retains only in-frame clones and omits some. The sample yields about 180,000 clones, about 80% seen once. What was sequenced was peripheral blood. These receptor sequences come from a human donor in a cohort sampled during active COVID-19.

The rearrangement joins TRBV6-4 to TRBJ1-6; D may be TRBD1 (6 bases). Germline CDR1 and CDR2: MRHNA and SNTAGT. This CDR3 region has 14 residues. Deletions cut 6 bases from V and 8 bases from J, with 14 bases between. CDR3 residues: CASSPTPGDSPLHF. In DNA, the CDR3 is TGTGCCAGCAGCCCGACCCCAGGGGATTCACCCCTCCACTTT.

The gene calls are TRBV19 and TRBJ1-4; D uncertain. The germline V gene encodes CDR1 LNHDA and CDR2 SQIVND (reference sequence). Trimming took off 3 bases at V and 1 base at J, with 12 bases between the two ends. This CDR3 has 16 residues. This CDR3 is CASSMARVVTNEKLFF. In DNA form, the CDR3 reads TGTGCCAGTAGTATGGCCCGGGTGGTAACTAATGAAAAACTGTTTTTT.

V is TRBV5-1 and J is TRBJ1-4; maybe TRBD1 (6 bases). V was trimmed by 4 bases and J by 4 bases, leaving 11 bases between them. Germline CDR1 is SGHRS and CDR2 is YFSETQ. The CDR3 covers 14 residues. The CDR3 DNA sequence: TGCGCCAGCAGCCTGGACAGCTATAATGAAAAACTGTTTTTT. Protein sequence: CASSLDSYNEKLFF.